A selection of T cell receptor beta chains follows, all from one sample in a study of human T cells and chemical hapten exposure. MiXCR, applied by TCRdb to the RACE reads, yields one record per CDR3 protein. The sample includes around 40,000 distinct CDR3 sequences, about 13% of them seen just once. This specimen consisted of whole blood, obtained in connection with sensitization to the hapten diphenylcyclopropenone (DPC). These receptors all stem from a woman aged 40 to 50 with alopecia areata. Some clones in this sample may be carry-over from other donors' samples. CDR3s include the opening cysteine and the closing phenylalanine or tryptophan. Fields, in order: clone size, V gene, D gene, J gene, CDR3 protein, CDR3 DNA. The D gene is left open where the match is weak. Clone size, where shown, is once, few, many, or a class for clones that have expanded.

.	TRBV29-1	.	TRBJ2-3	CSVKSPDTQYF	TGCAGCGTAAAGTCTCCAGATACGCAGTATTTT
.	TRBV12-2	.	TRBJ2-7	CASRLEEYPSYEQYF	TGTGCAAGTCGCTTGGAAGAATACCCCTCCTACGAGCAGTACTTC
many	TRBV7-8	TRBD1	TRBJ1-1	CASSLAGTGNTEAFF	TGTGCCAGCAGCTTAGCTGGGACAGGGAACACTGAAGCTTTCTTT
many	TRBV5-1	.	TRBJ2-1	CASSDYNEQFF	TGCGCCAGCAGCGATTACAATGAGCAGTTCTTC
.	TRBV5-8	.	TRBJ2-7	CASSYPRVTSYEQYF	TGTGCCAGCAGCTACCCTCGTGTTACCAGCTACGAGCAGTACTTC
.	TRBV28	.	TRBJ1-5	CASIPDTSNQPQHF	TGTGCCAGCATCCCGGACACTAGCAATCAGCCCCAGCATTTT
few	TRBV3-1	TRBD2	TRBJ2-7	CASSPPSGRAAEQYF	TGTGCCAGCAGCCCACCTAGCGGGAGGGCCGCCGAGCAGTACTTC
many	TRBV6-5	TRBD2	TRBJ2-1	CASTSAGVAGGNEQFF	TGTGCCAGCACCTCCGCGGGGGTAGCGGGGGGCAATGAGCAGTTCTTC
.	TRBV20-1	TRBD2	TRBJ2-7	CSARDSSLAGEIYEQYF	TGCAGTGCTAGAGATTCATCGCTGGCGGGAGAGATCTACGAGCAGTACTTC
many	TRBV27	.	TRBJ1-4	CASSPSARLKLFF	TGTGCCAGCAGTCCCTCCGCACGGTTAAAACTGTTTTTT
.	TRBV11-2	.	TRBJ1-4	CASSAGTWEKLFF	TGTGCCAGCAGCGCCGGGACTTGGGAAAAACTGTTTTTT
.	TRBV7-9	.	TRBJ1-1	CASSVGGPTEAFF	TGTGCCAGCAGCGTCGGGGGCCCCACTGAAGCTTTCTTT
.	TRBV15	.	TRBJ1-5	CATSRGTDPTQPQHF	TGTGCCACCAGCAGAGGGACAGACCCCACCCAGCCCCAGCATTTT
.	TRBV5-1	TRBD2	TRBJ2-3	CASSWSGTTDTQYF	TGCGCCAGCAGCTGGAGCGGGACCACAGATACGCAGTATTTT
.	TRBV2	.	TRBJ2-1	CASTLAGEYNEQFF	TGTGCCAGCACTTTGGCGGGTGAATACAATGAGCAGTTCTTC
many	TRBV6-5	TRBD2	TRBJ2-5	CASSKRLAGGETQYF	TGTGCCAGCAGTAAAAGACTAGCGGGGGGAGAGACCCAGTACTTC
.	TRBV28	.	TRBJ2-7	CASTPGPGRREQYF	TGTGCCAGCACTCCGGGACCGGGTCGCCGCGAGCAGTACTTC
many	TRBV12-3/TRBV12-4	.	TRBJ2-1	CASSLVGGTVKDEQFF	TGTGCCAGCAGTTTAGTCGGAGGGACGGTAAAGGATGAGCAGTTCTTC
.	TRBV5-6	TRBD2	TRBJ2-7	CASSVGTSGYEQYF	TGTGCCAGCAGCGTCGGGACTAGCGGCTACGAGCAGTACTTC
medium-sized	TRBV6-2/TRBV6-3	.	TRBJ1-1	CASRRDMNTEAFF	TGTGCCAGCAGACGGGACATGAACACTGAAGCTTTCTTT
.	TRBV18	.	TRBJ2-5	CASSPPTTETQYF	TGTGCCAGCTCACCACCCACAACAGAGACCCAGTACTTC
few	TRBV28	TRBD1	TRBJ2-3	CASLTGQGSTDTQYF	TGTGCCAGCCTCACGGGACAGGGGAGCACAGATACGCAGTATTTT
medium-sized	TRBV6-4	.	TRBJ2-3	CASSEGTSTDTQYF	TGTGCCAGCAGTGAGGGGACTAGCACAGATACGCAGTATTTT
.	TRBV28	.	TRBJ1-2	CASSFAFNYGYTF	TGTGCCAGCAGTTTTGCCTTTAACTATGGCTACACCTTC
.	TRBV29-1	.	TRBJ2-1	CSVEDYGTYNEQFF	TGCAGCGTTGAAGACTACGGGACGTACAATGAGCAGTTCTTC
.	TRBV6-6	.	TRBJ1-3	CASSKDRPSGNTIYF	TGTGCCAGCAGTAAAGACAGGCCCTCTGGAAACACCATATATTTT
.	TRBV20-1	TRBD1	TRBJ2-1	CSAPQGRGYNEQFF	TGCAGTGCTCCACAGGGGCGCGGGTACAATGAGCAGTTCTTC
many	TRBV28	TRBD2	TRBJ2-4	CASSPIAGGDIQYF	TGTGCCAGCAGTCCAATAGCGGGAGGGGACATTCAGTACTTC
many	TRBV3-1	.	TRBJ1-1	CASSQGGGMNTEAFF	TGTGCCAGCAGCCAAGGAGGCGGCATGAACACTGAAGCTTTCTTT
.	TRBV7-8	.	TRBJ1-1	CASSFSGLNTEAFF	TGTGCCAGCAGCTTCTCGGGATTGAACACTGAAGCTTTCTTT
many	TRBV11-2	TRBD1	TRBJ1-1	CASSSDRGLKAFF	TGTGCCAGCAGCTCGGACAGGGGCTTAAAAGCTTTCTTT
few	TRBV4-1	TRBD1	TRBJ2-1	CASSQDGGTGVNEQFF	TGCGCCAGCAGCCAAGATGGGGGGACAGGGGTAAATGAGCAGTTCTTC
.	TRBV10-3	.	TRBJ1-5	CATKIRGGNQPQHF	TGTGCCACCAAAATCAGGGGAGGCAATCAGCCCCAGCATTTT
many	TRBV28	TRBD2	TRBJ2-1	CASSSRGGQFF	TGTGCCAGCAGTTCCCGCGGGGGGCAGTTCTTC
many	TRBV5-4	.	TRBJ2-3	CASSSAGVGGPTDTQYF	TGTGCCAGCAGCTCCGCGGGAGTAGGGGGCCCTACAGATACGCAGTATTTT
many	TRBV12-3/TRBV12-4	.	TRBJ2-7	CASSLGGALYEQYF	TGTGCCAGCAGCCTGGGGGGGGCTCTCTACGAGCAGTACTTC
.	TRBV2	.	TRBJ1-2	CASGEGYGYTF	TGTGCCAGCGGCGAAGGATATGGCTACACCTTC
.	TRBV10-3	.	TRBJ1-1	CAIRDSHRGTEAFF	TGTGCCATCAGGGACAGTCATAGGGGGACTGAAGCTTTCTTT
few	TRBV2	.	TRBJ2-7	CASSELLLEQYF	TGTGCCAGCAGTGAACTGTTGCTCGAGCAGTACTTC
few	TRBV28	.	TRBJ2-7	CASSSGQGTYEQYF	TGTGCCAGCAGCTCCGGCCAGGGCACCTACGAGCAGTACTTC
.	TRBV4-3	.	TRBJ1-1	CASSLGLGNTEAFF	TGCGCCAGCAGTTTGGGGCTGGGTAACACTGAAGCTTTCTTT